This TCR beta chain comes out of a study of blood T cell repertoires in COVID-19. Overall study context: Samples taken during acute and convalescent COVID-19 were collected in the United States, Italy and Spain. PBMCs, B-cell-depleted T cells, or T cells were the source of the cDNA or gDNA that made up the material.

CDR1 MNHEY and CDR2 SVGAGI come from the germline V gene. The ends were cut back, 1 base at V and 1 base at J, with 9 bases in the middle. CDR3 size: 15 residues. Authors' processing steps: Reference gene primer amplification gave nucleated cell count estimates. TCRdb keeps only in-frame clones here, not all; method: immunoSEQ multiplex PCR. That table supplies the V and J calls and clone size; D and trimming were determined from the DNA. The sample has 85,000 to 130,000 clones; 82% are singletons. Sequenced: peripheral blood. The chain uses TRBV6-5 and TRBJ2-3; perhaps TRBD2 as D (6 bases). The TCR originated in a man aged 55 to 69 with acute or convalescent COVID-19. This CDR3 is CASSYFGGGTDTQYF. As DNA, the CDR3 is TGTGCCAGCAGTTACTTCGGCGGGGGCACAGATACGCAGTATTTT.